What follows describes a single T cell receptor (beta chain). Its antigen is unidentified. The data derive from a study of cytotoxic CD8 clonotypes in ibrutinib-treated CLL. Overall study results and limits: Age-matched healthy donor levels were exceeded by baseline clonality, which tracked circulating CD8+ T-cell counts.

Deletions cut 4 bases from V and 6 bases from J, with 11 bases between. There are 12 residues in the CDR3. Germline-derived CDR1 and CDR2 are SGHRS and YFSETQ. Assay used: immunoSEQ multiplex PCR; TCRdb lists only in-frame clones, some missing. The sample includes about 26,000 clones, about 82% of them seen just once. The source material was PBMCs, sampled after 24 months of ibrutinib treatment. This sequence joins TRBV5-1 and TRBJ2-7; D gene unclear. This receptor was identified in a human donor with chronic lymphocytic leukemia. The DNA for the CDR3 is TGCGCCAGCAGCCCTGACGCCCCCGAGCAGTACTTC. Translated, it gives CASSPDAPEQYF.